A selection of T cell receptor beta chains follows, all from one sample in a study of cytomegalovirus exposure and HLA in healthy donors. Using immunoSEQ multiplex PCR, the repertoire was profiled, and TCRdb retains in-frame clones only, with some absent. The listing contains approximately 110,000 clones. The material sequenced was PBMCs. The receptor set was obtained from a man aged 18 to 30 in good health and CMV-seronegative. Each CDR3 is given with its conserved first and last residue. Fields, in order: V gene, D gene, J gene, CDR3 protein, CDR3 DNA. A D gene is named only where the DNA matches it firmly.

TRBV6-5	TRBD2	TRBJ2-7	CASTQREGPYEQYF	TGTGCCAGCACGCAGCGGGAGGGCCCATACGAGCAGTACTTC
TRBV5-1	.	TRBJ2-1	CASSSSLAARVNEQFF	TGCGCCAGCAGCTCTTCTTTAGCGGCGAGGGTCAATGAGCAGTTCTTC
TRBV6-1	TRBD2	TRBJ2-7	CASSLREFYEQYF	TGTGCCAGCTCGTTGCGGGAGTTCTACGAGCAGTACTTC
TRBV19	.	TRBJ2-3	CASSGGGDTQYF	TGTGCCAGTAGTGGCGGAGGAGATACGCAGTATTTT
TRBV5-1	.	TRBJ2-7	CASSSGGGVGREKYEQYF	TGCGCCAGCAGCTCCGGAGGGGGGGTGGGCCGGGAGAAATACGAGCAGTACTTC
TRBV4-1	.	TRBJ1-2	CASSQVGRSYGYTF	TGCGCCAGCAGCCAAGTTGGGAGGTCCTATGGCTACACCTTC
TRBV9	.	TRBJ2-2	CASSVQENTGELFF	TGTGCCAGCAGCGTCCAGGAGAACACCGGGGAGCTGTTTTTT
TRBV27	.	TRBJ2-7	CASSPLGDYEQYF	TGTGCCAGCAGTCCCCTCGGAGACTACGAGCAGTACTTC
TRBV5-6	TRBD2	TRBJ2-2	CASSLFGGANTGELFF	TGTGCCAGCAGCTTGTTTGGGGGGGCGAACACCGGGGAGCTGTTTTTT
TRBV4-1	.	TRBJ1-6	CASSPARQGNSPLHF	TGCGCCAGCAGCCCGGCCCGGCAGGGAAATTCACCCCTCCACTTT
TRBV5-1	.	TRBJ2-3	CASSLEGGSTDTQYF	TGCGCCAGCAGCTTGGAGGGGGGGAGCACAGATACGCAGTATTTT
TRBV30	.	TRBJ2-3	CAWSGDITGPEQYF	TGTGCCTGGAGTGGAGACATTACAGGTCCGGAGCAGTATTTT
TRBV5-4	.	TRBJ2-1	CASSSWGGWDNEQFF	TGTGCCAGCAGCTCGTGGGGGGGCTGGGACAATGAGCAGTTCTTC
TRBV9	TRBD1	TRBJ1-4	CASSQGATNEKLFF	TGTGCCAGCAGCCAGGGGGCAACTAATGAAAAACTGTTTTTT
TRBV28	.	TRBJ2-7	CASSLRDTPRYEQYF	TGTGCCAGCAGTTTACGCGATACACCGCGGTACGAGCAGTACTTC
TRBV6-1	.	TRBJ1-1	CASSELGNTEAFF	TGTGCCAGCAGTGAACTAGGGAACACTGAAGCTTTCTTT
TRBV9	TRBD1	TRBJ1-2	CASSARMGQGSNYGYTF	TGTGCCAGCAGCGCTAGGATGGGACAGGGAAGTAACTATGGCTACACCTTC
TRBV28	.	TRBJ1-2	CASIRGAGKGYTF	TGTGCCAGCATCCGGGGGGCAGGAAAAGGCTACACCTTC
TRBV18	.	TRBJ2-1	CASSPQAGERNEQFF	TGTGCCAGCTCACCACAGGCAGGGGAGAGAAATGAGCAGTTCTTC
TRBV27	TRBD1	TRBJ1-2	CASSPHRDRRVGYTF	TGTGCCAGCAGTCCCCACCGGGACAGGCGCGTTGGCTACACCTTC
TRBV5-1	.	TRBJ2-5	CASSLAETQYF	TGCGCCAGCAGCTTGGCGGAGACCCAGTACTTC
TRBV6-1	TRBD2	TRBJ2-2	CAGRSGIKTGELFF	TGTGCCGGCCGTAGCGGGATAAAGACCGGGGAGCTGTTTTTT
TRBV28	TRBD1	TRBJ1-2	CASSSNRGRGGYTF	TGTGCCAGCAGTTCCAACAGGGGAAGGGGCGGCTACACCTTC
TRBV5-1	TRBD2	TRBJ2-5	CASSSAGDATKLYF	TGCGCCAGCAGCTCAGCGGGGGATGCTACCAAGTTGTACTTC
TRBV28	.	TRBJ2-1	CASSQSNEQFF	TGTGCCAGCAGCCAATCAAATGAGCAGTTCTTC
TRBV6-5	.	TRBJ1-1	CASSPSGVEAFF	TGTGCCAGCAGCCCGAGCGGGGTAGAAGCTTTCTTT
TRBV27	.	TRBJ2-3	CASSLGGRSALRDTQYF	TGTGCCAGCAGTTTAGGAGGACGGAGCGCCCTTAGAGATACGCAGTATTTT
TRBV10-3	.	TRBJ2-2	CAITGAPTGELFF	TGTGCCATCACAGGGGCGCCCACCGGGGAGCTGTTTTTT
TRBV29-1	TRBD1	TRBJ1-6	CSVGVGTADSPLHF	TGCAGCGTTGGTGTGGGGACAGCAGATTCACCCCTCCACTTT
TRBV18	.	TRBJ1-1	CASSPSHVVGNTEAFF	TGTGCCAGCTCACCATCCCACGTAGTCGGGAACACTGAAGCTTTCTTT
TRBV6-5	.	TRBJ2-5	CASSYVGETQYF	TGTGCCAGCAGTTACGTCGGGGAGACCCAGTACTTC
TRBV28	TRBD2	TRBJ2-7	CASDPKGLSYEQYF	TGTGCCAGCGATCCCAAGGGACTAAGCTACGAGCAGTACTTC
TRBV5-1	.	TRBJ1-6	CASSLPQESSPLHF	TGCGCCAGCAGCTTGCCACAGGAAAGTTCACCCCTCCACTTT
TRBV2	.	TRBJ2-5	CASNSGQYQETQYF	TGTGCCAGCAACAGCGGACAGTACCAAGAGACCCAGTACTTC
TRBV14	.	TRBJ1-6	CASSQRPGTYNSPLHF	TGTGCCAGCAGCCAGCGACCAGGGACCTATAATTCACCCCTCCACTTT
TRBV29-1	.	TRBJ1-1	CSVERRGFSTEAFF	TGCAGCGTTGAACGTAGGGGTTTTAGCACTGAAGCTTTCTTT
TRBV28	TRBD1	TRBJ2-7	CASKGAPYEQYF	TGTGCCAGCAAGGGGGCTCCCTACGAGCAGTACTTC
TRBV11-2	TRBD1	TRBJ1-6	CASSSGPGTGSFPLHF	TGTGCCAGCAGCTCGGGACCCGGGACAGGCAGTTTTCCCCTCCACTTT
TRBV19	.	TRBJ2-7	CASSTGRGSYEQYF	TGTGCCAGTAGCACCGGGCGGGGCTCCTACGAGCAGTACTTC
TRBV6-5	.	TRBJ1-2	CASSLARGNYGYTF	TGTGCCAGCAGCCTCGCGAGAGGTAACTATGGCTACACCTTC
TRBV5-1	.	TRBJ1-1	CASSLVGGGTEAFF	TGCGCCAGCAGCTTGGTTGGCGGAGGCACTGAAGCTTTCTTT
TRBV29-1	TRBD1	TRBJ2-5	CSVDSGTGIQETQYF	TGCAGCGTTGACTCAGGGACAGGGATTCAAGAGACCCAGTACTTC